Listed here are 7 T cell receptor beta chains from one sample, sequenced in a study of cytotoxic CD8 clonotypes in ibrutinib-treated CLL. Produced via immunoSEQ multiplex PCR; TCRdb's table is partial and in-frame only. This sample carries roughly 150,000 clones, 70% to 80% of them seen once, and the ten largest clones take just over 5%. This specimen was PBMCs, taken after 24 months of ibrutinib treatment. The receptors originated from a human donor with chronic lymphocytic leukemia.

The chain is built from TRBV19 and TRBJ2-6; tentatively, D is TRBD2 (6 bases). Germline V gives CDR1 LNHDA, CDR2 SQIVND (reference sequence). V was pared by 6 bases and J by 1 base, with 10 bases between. This CDR3 has 15 amino acids. The CDR3 spells CASRDGSSGANVLTF. For the CDR3, the DNA is TGTGCCAGTAGGGACGGGAGTTCTGGGGCCAACGTCCTGACTTTC. Supplemented by reference TRBV19 and TRBJ2-6, the full variable domain reads DGGITQSPKYLFRKEGQNVTLSCEQNLNHDAMYWYRQDPGQGLRLIYYSQIVNDFQKGDIAEGYSVSREKKESFPLTVTSAQKNPTAFYLCASRDGSSGANVLTFGAGSRLTVL.

This clone has more than one count but fewer than ten. The chain couples TRBV28 to TRBJ1-2; D not resolved. The V gene's germline CDR1 is MDHEN and CDR2 SYDVKM. The CDR3 is made up of 14 amino acids. V was pared by 2 bases and J by 7 bases, with 14 bases between. CDR3 bases: TGTGCCAGCAGTTTAGCCGACAACTTGCGTGGCTACACCTTC. Amino acids: CASSLADNLRGYTF.

This chain links TRBV10-3 with TRBJ2-5, with 9 bases aligning to TRBD2. CDR3 size: 15 residues. After removal of 0 bases from V and 1 base from J, the junction contained 0 bases not matched to a gene. Germline V lookup: CDR1 ENHRY, CDR2 SYGVKD. This CDR3 reads CAISESTSGQETQYF. Here the CDR3 DNA reads TGTGCCATCAGTGAGTCGACTAGCGGCCAAGAGACCCAGTACTTC.

This chain links TRBV27 with TRBJ2-7; either TRBD1 or TRBD2 may supply D (5 bases each). V was shortened by 4 bases and J by 2 bases, with 18 bases between the two germline ends. The CDR3 sequence is 16 residues long. CDR1 is MNHEY and CDR2 is SMNVEV in the germline V gene (reference sequence). For the CDR3, the DNA is TGTGCCAGCAGTTCAATGGGACGGGACCCCGCCTACGAGCAGTACTTC. Translated: CASSSMGRDPAYEQYF.

The gene calls are TRBV10-3 and TRBJ1-2; unclear D gene. Per the germline V gene, CDR1 is ENHRY and CDR2 is SYGVKD. This CDR3 has 12 amino acids. Deletions cut 6 bases from V and 4 bases from J, with 9 bases between. The CDR3 loop is CAISPSGYGYTF. Here the CDR3 DNA reads TGTGCCATCAGCCCATCGGGCTATGGCTACACCTTC.

The CDR3 DNA sequence: TGTGCCAGCAGCTTGGGCAGGGAATACGAGCAGTACTTC. This codes for CASSLGREYEQYF. This chain uses TRBV5-4 with TRBJ2-7; D is possibly TRBD1 (5 bases). Per germline, CDR1 SGHNT and CDR2 YYREEE (reference sequence). CDR3 size: 13 residues. V was pared by 0 bases and J by 4 bases, with 8 bases between.

The V gene is TRBV9, the J gene TRBJ1-2; D is unclear. The length of the CDR3 is 14 residues. The V end was cut by 4 bases, the J end by 7 bases, with 17 bases between. Germline V gives CDR1 SGDLS, CDR2 YYNGEE. The CDR3 is CASSPQWSDGGYTF. DNA of the CDR3: TGTGCCAGCAGCCCCCAGTGGAGCGACGGTGGCTACACCTTC.